This T cell receptor beta chain appears in the sequencing data of a study of post-analysis software for immune sequencing data. Study-level results: A significant reduction in normalized Chao1 diversity was observed in multiple sclerosis patients versus controls. Five TRBV segments, including TRBV5-6, TRBV5-1 and TRBV20-1, were more frequent in patients than controls.

With respect to this clonotype: Its antigen is not identified.

Unique molecular identifiers had been added to the TCR beta cDNA libraries. MiXCR, run by TCRdb on the PCR reads, gives a single entry per CDR3 protein. The top ten hold roughly 4.4% of the sample, which has about 820,000 distinct CDR3 sequences, roughly 50% seen once. CDR1 is SGHRS and CDR2 is YFSETQ in the germline V gene. V was shortened by 3 bases and J by 3 bases, with 14 bases between the two germline ends. This CDR3 is 15 amino acids long. Material for sequencing was blood. This chain joins TRBV5-1 and TRBJ2-3; maybe TRBD2 (6 bases). This clonotype was sampled from a girl under 18 with multiple sclerosis. The CDR3 nucleotides are TGCGCCAGCAGCTCGGAGGGGATGAAGACAGATACGCAGTATTTT. It translates to CASSSEGMKTDTQYF.